These T cell receptor beta chains were read from a single sample in a study of chemoradiotherapy in HPV16-positive cancers. Sequencing used immunoSEQ multiplex PCR; TCRdb keeps in-frame clones, though not all of them. The data show 7,900 or so clones, roughly nine tenths seen once. This specimen was blood, taken from a patient who underwent chemoradiotherapy. Receptors were obtained from a human donor with HPV-associated anogenital cancer. Each CDR3 is given with its conserved first and last residue. D genes are given only for firm matches. For some rows the clone size is stated as once, few or many, or as a class when expanded; others skip it.

TRBD2	TRBV5-1	TRBJ2-1	once	CASSWVGSGGLDEQFF	TGCGCCAGCAGCTGGGTCGGGAGCGGGGGTCTCGATGAGCAGTTCTTC
TRBD1	TRBV11-2	TRBJ2-2	.	CASSRQGTGELFF	TGTGCCAGCAGCAGACAGGGGACCGGGGAGCTGTTTTTT
.	TRBV5-1	TRBJ2-3	.	CASSLSGKSTDTQYF	TGCGCCAGCAGCTTGTCCGGAAAGAGCACAGATACGCAGTATTTT
.	TRBV5-6	TRBJ2-2	once	CASSPPGQRVTGELFF	TGTGCCAGCAGCCCACCCGGGCAAAGGGTCACCGGGGAGCTGTTTTTT
.	TRBV19	TRBJ2-1	.	CASSINPSSTYNEQFF	TGTGCCAGTAGTATAAACCCCAGCTCGACCTACAATGAGCAGTTCTTC
TRBD2	TRBV4-2	TRBJ2-5	.	CASSNILAGNQETQYF	TGTGCCAGCAGCAACATACTAGCGGGGAACCAAGAGACCCAGTACTTC
TRBD1	TRBV5-4	TRBJ1-2	.	CASSAALDRDGGYTF	TGTGCCAGCAGCGCCGCCTTGGACAGGGACGGCGGCTACACCTTC
TRBD1	TRBV6-6	TRBJ1-1	.	CASTGLTGATNTEAFF	TGTGCCAGCACCGGACTTACAGGGGCTACGAACACTGAAGCTTTCTTT
TRBD2	TRBV27	TRBJ2-1	.	CASTTGLNEQFF	TGTGCCAGCACAACGGGACTAAATGAGCAGTTCTTC
.	TRBV9	TRBJ2-1	.	CASSAHRTAGEQFF	TGTGCCAGCAGCGCTCATCGGACAGCAGGTGAGCAGTTCTTC
.	TRBV10-3	TRBJ2-3	.	CAISESYEGSTQYF	TGTGCCATCAGTGAGTCCTACGAAGGGTCTACGCAGTATTTT
.	TRBV5-6	TRBJ2-5	.	CASSFDETQYF	TGTGCCAGCAGCTTTGATGAGACCCAGTACTTC
.	TRBV27	TRBJ2-5	.	CASGGSEETQYF	TGTGCCAGCGGGGGGTCGGAAGAGACCCAGTACTTC
.	TRBV5-4	TRBJ2-5	once	CASSPDRSETQYF	TGTGCCAGCAGCCCCGACAGAAGCGAGACCCAGTACTTC
.	TRBV4-3	TRBJ1-3	.	CASSSGAGISGNTIYF	TGCGCCAGCAGCTCAGGGGCAGGGATCTCTGGAAACACCATATATTTT
.	TRBV5-6	TRBJ1-2	.	CASSPGLDGSSYGYTF	TGTGCCAGCAGCCCTGGACTGGACGGCTCCAGCTATGGCTACACCTTC
.	TRBV28	TRBJ2-3	.	CASSPGSDTQYF	TGTGCCAGCAGCCCCGGGTCAGATACGCAGTATTTT
TRBD2	TRBV9	TRBJ2-3	.	CASSIKAGGYTDTQYF	TGTGCCAGCAGCATCAAAGCGGGGGGGTATACAGATACGCAGTATTTT
TRBD2	TRBV5-6	TRBJ2-1	.	CASSVVFESGGFYNEQFF	TGTGCCAGCAGCGTGGTCTTTGAGTCGGGGGGTTTCTACAATGAGCAGTTCTTC
TRBD1	TRBV30	TRBJ2-7	.	CAWSPTGDEQYF	TGTGCCTGGAGTCCAACAGGGGACGAGCAGTACTTC
TRBD1	TRBV30	TRBJ2-5	.	CAWSVGTGQETQYF	TGTGCCTGGAGTGTAGGGACAGGGCAAGAGACCCAGTACTTC
.	TRBV14	TRBJ2-3	.	CASSQVSPDTQYF	TGTGCCAGCAGCCAAGTATCCCCAGATACGCAGTATTTT
.	TRBV7-2	TRBJ1-1	.	CASSQGQANTEAFF	TGTGCCAGCAGCCAGGGGCAAGCGAACACTGAAGCTTTCTTT